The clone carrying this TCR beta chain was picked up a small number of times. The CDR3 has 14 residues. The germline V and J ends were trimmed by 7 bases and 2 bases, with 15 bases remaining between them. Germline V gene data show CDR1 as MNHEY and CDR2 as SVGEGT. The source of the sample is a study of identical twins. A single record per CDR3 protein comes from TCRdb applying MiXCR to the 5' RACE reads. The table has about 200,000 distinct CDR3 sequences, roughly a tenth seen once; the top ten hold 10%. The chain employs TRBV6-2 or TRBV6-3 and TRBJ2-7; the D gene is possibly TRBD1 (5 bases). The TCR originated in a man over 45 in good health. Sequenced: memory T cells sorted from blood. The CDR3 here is CASTKGQRTYEQYF. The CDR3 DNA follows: TGTGCCAGCACCAAGGGGCAAAGAACCTACGAGCAGTACTTC.